This entry lists 13 T cell receptor beta chains sequenced from one sample in a study of blood T cell repertoires in COVID-19. Produced via immunoSEQ multiplex PCR; TCRdb's table is partial and in-frame only. The sample has a few hundred thousand clones, approximately 85% seen once; the top ten hold roughly 2%. Input material: PBMCs or T cells enriched from blood (not recorded which). These receptors were obtained from a young man who had recovered from COVID-19.

V gene TRBV7-2 combines with J gene TRBJ1-3, with D perhaps TRBD1 (5 bases). The CDR3 has 15 residues. V dropped 0 bases and J dropped 4 bases, with 10 bases sitting between them. From germline, CDR1 is SGHTA and CDR2 FQGNSA. CDR3 in amino acids: CASSLAWGLGNTIYF. CDR3 coding DNA: TGTGCCAGCAGCTTAGCCTGGGGACTCGGAAACACCATATATTTT.

The rearrangement links TRBV29-1 to TRBJ1-4, with 10 bases lining up with TRBD1. The CDR3 loop spans 14 amino acids. The trim removed 6 bases at V and 1 base at J, leaving 2 bases unmatched. The germline V gene has CDR1 SQVTM and CDR2 ANQGSEA. The CDR3 reads CSVGDRGTNEKLFF. The CDR3 nucleotides are TGCAGCGTGGGGGACAGGGGAACTAATGAAAAACTGTTTTTT.

V usage is TRBV10-3 and J usage is TRBJ1-2; 8 bases are a match to TRBD1. This CDR3 region has 16 residues. V lost 4 bases to trimming and J lost 0 bases; unmatched junction nucleotides: 7. The germline V gene encodes CDR1 ENHRY and CDR2 SYGVKD. CDR3 in amino acids: CAISAAGTGTNYGYTF. As DNA, the CDR3 is TGTGCCATCAGTGCGGCCGGGACAGGAACTAACTATGGCTACACCTTC.

V and J are TRBV7-9 and TRBJ1-2, with 8 bases lining up with TRBD1. Germline CDR1 is SEHNR and CDR2 is FQNEAQ (reference sequence). V dropped 5 bases and J dropped 8; count of bases not matched to a gene: 22. CDR3 size: 18 residues. CDR3 sequence reads: CASSPNPFSRDRPSGYTF. For the CDR3, the DNA is TGTGCCAGCAGCCCTAACCCTTTCTCGCGGGACAGGCCCAGCGGCTACACCTTC.

V is TRBV5-4 and J is TRBJ2-3, with D unresolved. The V gene lost 0 bases and the J gene lost 1 base, with 12 bases spanning the gap. The CDR3 totals 16 residues. Germline assignment: CDR1 SGHNT and CDR2 YYREEE (reference sequence). CDR3 sequence: CASSLAPQLRTDTQYF. For the CDR3, the DNA is TGTGCCAGCAGCTTGGCCCCACAGTTACGCACAGATACGCAGTATTTT.

V gene TRBV20-1 combines with J gene TRBJ2-2, with a tentative D call TRBD1 (5 bases). CDR3 length: 14 residues. Germline V gene data show CDR1 as DFQATT and CDR2 as SNEGSKA (reference sequence). Trimming took off 3 bases at V and 0 bases at J, with 8 bases between the two ends. CDR3 coding DNA: TGCAGTGCTAGTCAGACAGCGAACACCGGGGAGCTGTTTTTT. Translating gives CSASQTANTGELFF.

The chain combines TRBV10-3 with TRBJ2-6; possibly TRBD2 for D (7 bases). The CDR3 contains 15 residues. The V gene's germline CDR1 is ENHRY and CDR2 SYGVKD. The ends were cut back, 10 bases at V and 2 bases at J, with 15 bases in the middle. The DNA for the CDR3 is TGTGCCACCCAACAGGGAGGGGCTGGGGCCAACGTCCTGACTTTC. Translation: CATQQGGAGANVLTF.

V gene TRBV4-3 combines with J gene TRBJ2-5; 11 nucleotides align to TRBD2. The CDR3 covers 17 residues. V was pared by 1 base and J by 1 base, with 5 bases of the junction left unmatched. CDR1 LGHNA and CDR2 YSLEER come from the germline V gene. CDR3 loop: CASSQALAGGSQETQYF. As DNA, the CDR3 is TGCGCCAGCAGCCAAGCCCTAGCGGGGGGATCCCAAGAGACCCAGTACTTC.

The V and J genes are TRBV5-4 and TRBJ2-1; D uncertain. Germline V lookup: CDR1 SGHNT, CDR2 YYREEE (reference sequence). The CDR3 sequence is 15 residues long. The germline V and J ends were trimmed by 2 bases and 0 bases, with 9 bases remaining between them. CDR3 DNA sequence: TGTGCCAGCAGCTTTAGCTGGAGCTCCTACAATGAGCAGTTCTTC. Its translation: CASSFSWSSYNEQFF.

The J gene is TRBJ2-5, the V gene TRBV15, with D maybe TRBD1 (5 bases). The CDR3 consists of 15 residues. Germline values: CDR1 LNHNV, CDR2 YYDKDF (reference sequence). V was clipped by 6 bases and J by 5 bases, with 19 bases between them. CDR3 sequence reads: CATRVWGEVEETQYF. DNA for the CDR3: TGTGCCACCAGGGTATGGGGCGAGGTTGAGGAGACCCAGTACTTC.

This chain connects TRBV7-8 to TRBJ1-2, with 11 nucleotides matching TRBD1. This CDR3 is built from 19 residues. Germline V gene data show CDR1 as SGHVS and CDR2 as FQNEAQ. V was pared by 3 bases and J by 6 bases, with 18 bases of the junction left unmatched. In nucleotides, the CDR3 is TGTGCCAGCAGCTTGTACTTACTAAGGACAGGGGGCGAGGTAGATGGCTACACCTTC. Protein: CASSLYLLRTGGEVDGYTF.

The gene calls are TRBV13 and TRBJ1-5; a weak D match, TRBD1 (6 bases). The CDR3 extends over 16 amino acids. The germline V and J ends were trimmed by 3 bases and 1 base, with 13 bases remaining between them. The germline gives CDR1 PRHDT, CDR2 FYEKMQ (reference sequence). The CDR3 here is CASSLRGYGSNQPQHF. The CDR3 DNA reads TGTGCCAGCAGCTTGAGGGGGTATGGCAGCAATCAGCCCCAGCATTTT.

This chain joins TRBV18 and TRBJ2-6; possibly TRBD2 for D (5 bases). The CDR3 sequence is 16 residues long. From germline, CDR1 is KGHSH and CDR2 LQKENI. V lost 6 bases and J 0 bases, leaving 12 bases between the germline ends. For the CDR3, the DNA is TGTGCCAGCTCCCAAACCCGGGACTCTGGGGCCAACGTCCTGACTTTC. Amino acid sequence: CASSQTRDSGANVLTF. The variable domain in full, with the rest retrieved from reference TRBV18 and TRBJ2-6, is NAGVMQNPRHLVRRRGQEARLRCSPMKGHSHVYWYRQLPEEGLKFMVYLQKENIIDESGMPKERFSAEFPKEGPSILRIQQVVRGDSAAYFCASSQTRDSGANVLTFGAGSRLTVL.